This T cell receptor beta chain derives from a study of shared clonotypes between healthy human individuals. In the case of this clone: Its target is not known.

Points from the study as a whole: Sequencing depth was expected to affect clonotype sharing among donors. Non-shared clonotypes showed lower generation probabilities than clonotypes common to all four donors.

Trimming removed 4 bases at V and 1 base at J, with 9 bases between. CDR1 and CDR2 from the germline V gene are SGDLS and YYNGEE. The CDR3 is 14 residues long. Splitting of each subset's genomic DNA was done evenly across several immunoSEQ plates. Each PCR replicate from the sorted subsets contained around 200 ng DNA, which is about 31,000 T cell genomes. Data came from immunoSEQ multiplex PCR; TCRdb stores just in-frame clones and leaves some out. The sample lists a few million clones; approximately 95% were seen once. Sequenced input: naive CD4+ T cells from PBMCs. The subset denotes: CD45RA+ positively selected. V and J are TRBV9 and TRBJ2-1; D gene uncertain. The origin of this receptor is a man in his late teens or twenties in good health. Some clones in this sample may be carry-over from other donors' samples. The DNA of the CDR3 is TGTGCCAGCAGCCCTCTCGTATCCTACAATGAGCAGTTCTTC. Its translation is CASSPLVSYNEQFF.